The 8 T cell receptor beta chains in this list originate from one sample, sequenced in a study of blood T cell repertoires in COVID-19 (TCRdb year 2020). Receptor libraries were prepared by the immunoSEQ multiplex PCR assay. This immuneACCESS table, as held by TCRdb, lists in-frame sequences with V and J called but not all clones. Of the missing ones, under half trace to an unresolved V gene in checked studies; the others have no known cause. Counted in this sample were approximately 80,000 clones; approximately 76% of them appeared once. The ten largest account for approximately 16% of the sample. The sample comprised peripheral blood. Every receptor here comes from a man between 65 and 85 years old with active or convalescent COVID-19.

The rearrangement joins TRBV28 to TRBJ1-5, with D possibly matching TRBD1 (5 bases). V lost 4 bases and J lost 7, with 17 bases in between. Germline lookup yields CDR1 MDHEN and CDR2 SYDVKM. CDR3 size: 15 residues. The CDR3 loop is CASSSDGTPHQPQHF. The CDR3 region has the DNA TGTGCCAGCAGTTCCGACGGGACTCCCCACCAGCCCCAGCATTTT.

The V call is TRBV5-1, the J call TRBJ2-3; unclear D gene. Germline loops: CDR1 SGHRS, CDR2 YFSETQ. V was clipped by 0 bases and J by 5 bases, with 7 bases between them. This CDR3 comprises 13 residues. CDR3 DNA sequence: TGCGCCAGCAGCTTGGGATCGGGAGATACGCAGTATTTT. It is translated as CASSLGSGDTQYF.

The V call is TRBV5-5, the J call TRBJ1-2, with D hard to call. V dropped 4 bases and J dropped 6 bases, with 10 bases sitting between them. CDR3 length equals 12 residues. CDR1 is SGHKS, CDR2 YYEKEE, per germline (reference sequence). The CDR3 reads CASSLILDGYTF. The CDR3 bases are TGTGCCAGCAGCCTTATCCTCGATGGCTACACCTTC. Drawing the rest from reference TRBV5-5 and TRBJ1-2, the complete variable domain is DAGVTQSPTHLIKTRGQQVTLRCSPISGHKSVSWYQQVLGQGPQFIFQYYEKEERGRGNFPDRFSARQFPNYSSELNVNALLLGDSALYLCASSLILDGYTFGSGTRLTVV.

The chain is built from TRBV11-2 and TRBJ2-5; D is possibly TRBD1 (6 bases). The germline gives CDR1 SGHAT, CDR2 FQNNGV. This CDR3 comprises 14 residues. V shed 2 bases and J shed 1 base, with 8 bases lying between them. CDR3 in DNA: TGTGCCAGCAGCTTAAGGGGGATCCAAGAGACCCAGTACTTC. It yields the protein CASSLRGIQETQYF.

V is TRBV7-9 and J is TRBJ1-2; D is uncertain. Germline values: CDR1 SEHNR, CDR2 FQNEAQ (reference sequence). Trimming took off 0 bases at V and 2 bases at J, with 13 bases between the two ends. The CDR3 extends over 16 amino acids. The CDR3 here is CASSLAFTATNYGYTF. CDR3 nucleotide sequence: TGTGCCAGCAGCTTAGCTTTCACAGCCACGAACTATGGCTACACCTTC.

This chain connects TRBV27 to TRBJ1-2; TRBD1 might be the D (5 bases). Trimming took 5 bases from V and 7 from J, leaving 14 bases between them. CDR3 length equals 13 residues. CDR1 and CDR2 (germline): MNHEY, SMNVEV (reference sequence). The CDR3 here is CASSIDSVGGYTF. CDR3 DNA: TGTGCCAGCAGTATAGACAGCGTGGGTGGCTACACCTTC.

This clone was counted many times. CDR3 sequence (DNA): TGTGCCAGCAGCTTAGAAGTAGCGTACGAGCAGTACTTC. Translating it yields CASSLEVAYEQYF. V and J are TRBV7-2 and TRBJ2-7, with D possibly matching TRBD2 (5 bases). This CDR3 spans 13 amino acids. The germline V gene encodes CDR1 SGHTA and CDR2 FQGNSA. The V end lost 1 base, the J end lost 4 bases, and 8 bases lay between the germline ends.

CDR3 coding DNA: TGTGCCAGCAGCGGCGGCACTTTGGTCGCTAATTCACCCCTCCACTTT. Translating it yields CASSGGTLVANSPLHF. The rearrangement links TRBV28 to TRBJ1-6; D not certain. The CDR3 contains 16 residues. Trimming took 6 bases from V and 6 from J, leaving 18 bases between them. CDR1 is MDHEN, CDR2 SYDVKM, per germline.